The 21 T cell receptor beta chains given below trace back to one sample, sequenced in a study of CD8 T cells in Susac syndrome. Reverse transcription used about 0.45 to 1 ug RNA and random hexamers. TCRdb re-analysed the immunoSEQ multiplex PCR reads in MiXCR, keeping a single row per CDR3 protein. The table records 150,000 to 160,000 distinct CDR3 sequences, around 95% of them present only once. The sample comprised CD4+ T cells from PBMCs. These receptors all come from a human donor with Susac syndrome.

This chain links TRBV27 with TRBJ2-7, with D maybe TRBD2 (5 bases). Per the germline V gene, CDR1 is MNHEY and CDR2 is SMNVEV (reference sequence). The ends were cut back, 5 bases at V and 3 bases at J, with 11 bases in the middle. This CDR3 region has 13 residues. The CDR3 DNA reads as TGTGCCAGCAGTATCCCGGGATACTACGAGCAGTACTTC. Amino acid sequence: CASSIPGYYEQYF.

J is TRBJ1-2 and V is TRBV20-1; 8 nucleotides agree with TRBD1. Germline values: CDR1 DFQATT, CDR2 SNEGSKA (reference sequence). J lost 6 bases, V lost 4 bases, and 7 bases had no gene match. The CDR3 has 13 amino acids. The CDR3: CSATTPGGDGYTF. CDR3 nucleotides: TGCAGTGCTACCACCCCAGGGGGCGATGGCTACACCTTC.

The chain uses TRBV10-3 and TRBJ2-3; 8 bases line up with TRBD1. This CDR3 has 15 residues. Trimming cost V 4 bases and J 4 bases; bases outside gene matches: 7. Germline V lookup: CDR1 ENHRY, CDR2 SYGVKD. CDR3 sequence: CAISAGTGPSDTQYF. Here the CDR3 DNA reads TGTGCCATCAGTGCCGGGACAGGCCCTTCAGATACGCAGTATTTT.

The chain recombines TRBV29-1 with TRBJ2-7, with TRBD1 matching over 8 bases. The germline gives CDR1 SQVTM, CDR2 ANQGSEA. V was clipped by 6 bases and J by 3 bases; unmatched bases: 7. There are 13 residues in the CDR3. The DNA for the CDR3 is TGCAGCGTCTACGGACAGGGAGACTACGAGCAGTACTTC. Translating it yields CSVYGQGDYEQYF.

The chain has TRBV11-3 and TRBJ2-5; D is perhaps TRBD2 (5 bases). V lost 4 bases and J lost 4, with 19 bases in between. Germline CDR1 SGHNT, CDR2 YENEEA. This CDR3 comprises 16 residues. CDR3 in DNA: TGTGCCAGCAGCTCACACCTTCGTGGCGGGCCAGAGACCCAGTACTTC. It codes for CASSSHLRGGPETQYF. The complete variable domain, with remaining parts taken from reference TRBV11-3 and TRBJ2-5, reads EAGVVQSPRYKIIEKKQPVAFWCNPISGHNTLYWYLQNLGQGPELLIRYENEEAVDDSQLPKDRFSAERLKGVDSTLKIQPAELGDSAVYLCASSSHLRGGPETQYFGPGTRLLVL.

This chain links TRBV27 with TRBJ1-1; D is unclear. Deletions cut 3 bases from V and 3 bases from J, with 11 bases between. The length of the CDR3 is 14 residues. In germline, CDR1 is MNHEY, CDR2 SMNVEV (reference sequence). CDR3 nucleotides: TGTGCCAGCAGTTTCCCCGGACGGTACACTGAAGCTTTCTTT. Translated: CASSFPGRYTEAFF.

This chain connects TRBV7-8 to TRBJ2-5, with TRBD1 identical over 9 bases. Trimming at V came to 1 base and at J to 5 bases, leaving 5 bases not matched to a gene. This CDR3 contains 15 residues. CDR1 and CDR2 (germline): SGHVS, FQNEAQ. As DNA, the CDR3 is TGTGCCAGCAGCTTAGGGACAGGGGCTGCGGAGACCCAGTACTTC. The encoded protein is CASSLGTGAAETQYF. The whole variable domain, remainder taken from reference TRBV7-8 and TRBJ2-5, is GAGVSQSPRYKVAKRGQDVALRCDPISGHVSLFWYQQALGQGPEFLTYFQNEAQLDKSGLPSDRFFAERPEGSVSTLKIQRTQQEDSAVYLCASSLGTGAAETQYFGPGTRLLVL.

The rearrangement links TRBV20-1 to TRBJ2-7, with a tentative D call TRBD1 (6 bases). V was pared by 7 bases and J by 2 bases, with 18 bases between. The V gene's germline CDR1 is DFQATT and CDR2 SNEGSKA (reference sequence). CDR3 length: 14 amino acids. CDR3 protein: CSVDPGRGPYEQYF. DNA of the CDR3: TGCAGTGTTGATCCGGGCAGGGGCCCCTACGAGCAGTACTTC.

The chain carries TRBV9 and TRBJ2-7, with 8 nucleotides matching TRBD2. Looked up from germline, CDR1 is SGDLS and CDR2 is YYNGEE. V lost 4 bases to trimming and J lost 2 bases; unmatched junction nucleotides: 8. This CDR3 has 15 residues. CDR3 sequence: CASSPSGGATYEQYF. CDR3 bases: TGTGCCAGCAGCCCGAGCGGGGGAGCTACCTACGAGCAGTACTTC.

This sequence joins TRBV7-9 and TRBJ2-3; possibly TRBD1 for D (6 bases). V was shortened by 8 bases and J by 6 bases, with 18 bases between the two germline ends. The CDR3 is made up of 14 amino acids. Per the germline V gene, CDR1 is SEHNR and CDR2 is FQNEAQ (reference sequence). In nucleotides, the CDR3 is TGTGCCAGCGAATTAGGACAGTCAGCGGATACGCAGTATTTT. It translates to CASELGQSADTQYF.

The J gene is TRBJ2-7, the V gene TRBV20-1, with TRBD1 matching over 9 bases. This CDR3 contains 12 residues. V lost 7 bases and J lost 3; bases outside the gene matches: 4. Germline V gene lookup returns CDR1 DFQATT and CDR2 SNEGSKA (reference sequence). For the CDR3, the DNA is TGCAGTGTCCGGGACAGGGACTACGAGCAGTACTTC. This codes for CSVRDRDYEQYF.

The chain has TRBV29-1 and TRBJ2-3; 9 bases line up with TRBD1. The CDR3 covers 14 residues. J lost 6 bases, V lost 8 bases, and 12 bases had no gene match. Germline-derived CDR1 and CDR2 are SQVTM and ANQGSEA. CDR3 in DNA: TGCAGCTCTGCAAGGACAGGGGAGTCTGATACGCAGTATTTT. Protein sequence: CSSARTGESDTQYF.

The V call is TRBV19, the J call TRBJ1-1; D remains unclear. The germline V gene has CDR1 LNHDA and CDR2 SQIVND (reference sequence). The V gene lost 4 bases and the J gene lost 2 bases, with 17 bases spanning the gap. The CDR3 sequence is 16 residues long. CDR3 DNA sequence: TGTGCCAGTAGTACCCGTGACCTAGGGCTCAACACTGAAGCTTTCTTT. This sequence encodes CASSTRDLGLNTEAFF.

The rearrangement links TRBV2 to TRBJ2-3, with TRBD2 matching 13 bases. Trimming removed 6 bases from V and 1 base from J; junction bases left unmatched: 4. The V gene's germline CDR1 is SNHLY and CDR2 FYNNEI. The length of the CDR3 is 16 residues. DNA for the CDR3: TGTGCCAGCAGGGGGACTAGCGGGGCCCGCACAGATACGCAGTATTTT. This gives the protein CASRGTSGARTDTQYF.

The chain links TRBV4-1 to TRBJ1-2; D is possibly TRBD1 (6 bases). The CDR3 contains 15 residues. V shed 0 bases and J shed 4 bases, with 12 bases lying between them. Germline CDR1 and CDR2: MGHRA and YSYEKL. DNA of the CDR3: TGCGCCAGCAGCCAAGAATCCTCAGGGGTCTATGGCTACACCTTC. Translation: CASSQESSGVYGYTF.

This clonotype came up once. The rearrangement links TRBV20-1 to TRBJ2-2; unclear D gene. V lost 6 bases and J lost 2, with 7 bases in between. This CDR3 is 12 amino acids long. Germline-derived CDR1 and CDR2 are DFQATT and SNEGSKA (reference sequence). DNA of the CDR3: TGCAGTGCCGGGCCCAACACCGGGGAGCTGTTTTTT. Translating it yields CSAGPNTGELFF.

This clonotype was found once. This rearrangement joins TRBV5-5 to TRBJ2-7; weak D call: TRBD1 (6 bases). The V end was cut by 1 base, the J end by 3 bases, with 8 bases between. CDR3 size: 13 residues. The germline CDR1 and CDR2 sequences are SGHKS and YYEKEE (reference sequence). The DNA of the CDR3 is TGTGCCAGCAGCTTGAACAGGGACTACGAGCAGTACTTC. Protein sequence: CASSLNRDYEQYF.

The V and J genes are TRBV6-6 and TRBJ1-1; D not certain. The CDR3 is 13 residues long. Trimming took off 1 base at V and 4 bases at J, with 7 bases between the two ends. Germline loops: CDR1 MNHNY, CDR2 SVGAGI (reference sequence). In DNA, the CDR3 is TGTGCCAGCAGTTACTTTCGTACCACTGAAGCTTTCTTT. As protein: CASSYFRTTEAFF.

The chain joins TRBV12-3 or TRBV12-4 to TRBJ1-1, with D maybe TRBD1 (5 bases). With 4 bases removed from V and 11 bases from J, the gap between germline ends came to 20 bases. The CDR3 has 14 residues. In nucleotides, the CDR3 is TGTGCCAGCAGTTCCATGGGAGGAGGGGTTAGGGCTTTCTTT. It codes for CASSSMGGGVRAFF.

V gene TRBV29-1 combines with J gene TRBJ1-1; D is unresolved. The CDR3 totals 14 residues. The V gene lost 3 bases and the J gene lost 0 bases, with 11 bases spanning the gap. Germline V CDR1 and CDR2: SQVTM, ANQGSEA. This CDR3 is CSVDPRNMNTEAFF. As DNA, the CDR3 is TGCAGCGTTGATCCCAGAAACATGAACACTGAAGCTTTCTTT.

This chain joins TRBV2 and TRBJ2-2; 11 bases line up with TRBD2. The J segment lost 0 bases and the V segment lost 6 bases, leaving 0 bases of the junction unmatched. Germline CDR1 is SNHLY and CDR2 is FYNNEI. CDR3 length: 15 residues. CDR3 in DNA: TGTGCCAGCAGGGGACTAGCGGCGAACACCGGGGAGCTGTTTTTT. As protein: CASRGLAANTGELFF.